The rows below give T cell receptor beta chains drawn from one sample of a study of blood T cells in healthy people across ages. TCRdb itself ran the 5' RACE reads through MiXCR, one entry per CDR3 protein. The sample shows about 1.5 million distinct CDR3 sequences, approximately 43% of them seen only once. The sequencing sample was made of blood. Source of these receptors: a woman under 30 in good health. CDR3s include the opening cysteine and the closing phenylalanine or tryptophan. A D gene is named only where the DNA matches it firmly. Size is stated for part of the rows, as once, few or many counts, or as a class when the clone is expanded.

v_gene	len	d_gene	j_gene	abundance	CDR3nt	CDR3aa
TRBV20-1	13	NA	TRBJ1-2	NA	TGCAGCGCTACACAGGAGCAAAAGTATGGCTACACCTTC	CSATQEQKYGYTF
TRBV2	14	NA	TRBJ2-1	NA	TGTGCCAGCCGGGCACTCGTCTCCTGCAATGAGCAGTTCTTC	CASRALVSCNEQFF
TRBV3-1	13	NA	TRBJ1-2	NA	TGTGCCAGCAGCCAACCTGAGGGGCGTGGCTACACCTTC	CASSQPEGRGYTF
TRBV5-4	13	NA	TRBJ1-2	NA	TGTGCCAGCAGCCGGGACGCAGTCTATGGCTACACCTTC	CASSRDAVYGYTF
TRBV12-3/TRBV12-4	16	TRBD1	TRBJ2-1	many	TGTGCCAGCAGTTCCAGAGGGGGACAGGTGTACAATGAGCAGTTCTTC	CASSSRGGQVYNEQFF
TRBV24-1	13	NA	TRBJ2-5	few	TGTGCCACCAGTGATTTCGGGACGAAGACCCAGTACTTC	CATSDFGTKTQYF
TRBV25-1	11	NA	TRBJ1-1	few	TGTGCCAGCAGGGCTCAGGGGAGGGCTTTCTTT	CASRAQGRAFF
TRBV27	12	NA	TRBJ1-6	few	TGTGCCAGCAGTTTAAGGCGGTCTTCCCTCCACTTT	CASSLRRSSLHF
TRBV7-8	17	NA	TRBJ2-7	once	TGTGCCAGCAGTCCTCCTCTAGGAGGCGACGGAGGATACGAGCAGTACTTC	CASSPPLGGDGGYEQYF
TRBV12-5	13	NA	TRBJ1-2	NA	TGTGCTAGTGGCTCTTCGAATTACTATGGCTACACCTTC	CASGSSNYYGYTF
TRBV10-1	15	TRBD2	TRBJ2-7	few	TGCGCCAGCAGTGAGAGGGCGGGGGTCTCCTACGAGCAGTACTTC	CASSERAGVSYEQYF
TRBV12-3/TRBV12-4	16	TRBD2	TRBJ2-5	few	TGTGCCAGCAGCAGACCGGGACTAGCGGTCCCGGAGACCCAGTACTTC	CASSRPGLAVPETQYF
TRBV7-2	14	TRBD2	TRBJ2-3	NA	TGTGCCAGCAGCTTAGATGGGACTAGCGGGAATAAGTATTTT	CASSLDGTSGNKYF
TRBV4-3	16	NA	TRBJ1-1	NA	TGCGCCAGCAGCCAAGTTTTGGGCGACATGGGCACTGAAGCTTTCTTT	CASSQVLGDMGTEAFF
TRBV6-2/TRBV6-3	15	NA	TRBJ2-1	few	TGTGCCAGCAGTTACGTACCTAGCTCCTACAATGAGCAGTTCTTC	CASSYVPSSYNEQFF
TRBV5-4	16	TRBD1	TRBJ2-1	NA	TGTGCCAGCCACAGGGACAGCCTAAGCTCCTACAATGAGCAGTTCTTC	CASHRDSLSSYNEQFF
TRBV25-1	15	TRBD1	TRBJ2-1	NA	TGTGCCAGCAGCTCCCTCCGACAGGGCTACAATGAGCAGTTCTTC	CASSSLRQGYNEQFF
TRBV5-1	12	NA	TRBJ1-2	few	TGCGCCAGCAGCAAGGACAGAAATGGCTACACCTTC	CASSKDRNGYTF
TRBV20-1	13	NA	TRBJ2-1	NA	TGCAGTGCCAACTCGGGCAGGAGAAATGAGCAGTTCTTC	CSANSGRRNEQFF
TRBV20-1	15	TRBD2	TRBJ2-1	NA	TGCAGTGCTAGTTCGCCTAGCGGGGGGGAAACTGAGCAGTTCTTC	CSASSPSGGETEQFF
TRBV5-1	13	NA	TRBJ1-2	few	TGCGCCAGCAGCTTGTGGTCAAACTATGGCTACACCTTC	CASSLWSNYGYTF
TRBV7-9	15	TRBD2	TRBJ2-1	NA	TGTGCCAGCAGCTTAATGGGCGGGACTAGCTATGAGCAGTTCTTC	CASSLMGGTSYEQFF
TRBV7-3	15	NA	TRBJ2-1	few	TGTGCCAGCAGCTTAATGCGGGCCAATAACAATGAGCAGTTCTTC	CASSLMRANNNEQFF
TRBV29-1	14	TRBD2	TRBJ2-7	NA	TGCAGCGTACGGACTAGCGGGAAGACCTACGAGCAGTACTTC	CSVRTSGKTYEQYF
TRBV7-2	15	NA	TRBJ2-3	few	TGTGCCAGCAGCTTAAGTGCTAGCCAAGGGTATCCGCAGTATTTT	CASSLSASQGYPQYF
TRBV2	15	NA	TRBJ2-3	NA	TGTGCCAGCAGTATTCCGGGAGTAAGCAAGGATACGCAGTATTTT	CASSIPGVSKDTQYF
TRBV5-1	15	NA	TRBJ2-7	many	TGCGCCAGCAGCTTGGTTCCGGACAGCTCCTACGAGCAGTACTTC	CASSLVPDSSYEQYF
TRBV27	15	NA	TRBJ2-1	NA	TGTGCCAGCAGTTCCTCGGACGTCTCCTACAATGAGCAGTTCTTC	CASSSSDVSYNEQFF
TRBV27	15	NA	TRBJ2-1	few	TGTGCCAGCACCACGGGGGTAGCGGCCTACAATGAGCAGTTCTTC	CASTTGVAAYNEQFF
TRBV12-3/TRBV12-4	13	TRBD1	TRBJ1-5	many	TGTGCCAGCAAGGGACAGGGCAATCAGCCCCAGCATTTT	CASKGQGNQPQHF
TRBV21-1	13	NA	TRBJ2-1	NA	TGTGCCAGCAGGGAGCGCGGGGCGGGTGAGCAGTTCTTC	CASRERGAGEQFF
TRBV20-1	15	NA	TRBJ2-1	NA	TGCAGTGCTAGAGATTGGCGGGCCGCCTACAATGAGCAGTTCTTC	CSARDWRAAYNEQFF
TRBV2	15	NA	TRBJ2-6	NA	TGTGCCAGCAGATCAACAGGGTCTGGGGCCAACGTCCTGACTTTC	CASRSTGSGANVLTF
TRBV6-1	18	TRBD2	TRBJ2-5	NA	TGTGCCAGCAGTAAACTGGGACTAGCGGGAGTTTTAGGTAATGAGCAGTACTTC	CASSKLGLAGVLGNEQYF
TRBV20-1	13	NA	TRBJ2-3	few	TGCAGTGCCCCCAAGGCGACCACAGATACGCAGTATTTT	CSAPKATTDTQYF
TRBV6-5	16	TRBD2	TRBJ2-4	few	TGTGCCAGCAGTTACTCGTCGGGAGGGCCGTACGATGAGCAGTACTTC	CASSYSSGGPYDEQYF
TRBV18	15	TRBD2	TRBJ2-1	few	TGTGCCAGCTCACAGGGACTAGAGACCGGCAATGAGCAGTTCTTC	CASSQGLETGNEQFF
TRBV9	12	NA	TRBJ2-1	few	TGTGCCAGCAGCGTAGTTGGGTCTGAGCAGTTCTTC	CASSVVGSEQFF
TRBV12-3/TRBV12-4	14	TRBD1	TRBJ2-3	once	TGTGCCAGCCTACCGGACAGGGTCGGAGATACGCAGTATTTT	CASLPDRVGDTQYF
TRBV18	14	NA	TRBJ2-3	NA	TGTGCCAGCTCACCACAAGTGAGGCCAGATACGCAGTATTTT	CASSPQVRPDTQYF
TRBV12-3/TRBV12-4	14	TRBD1	TRBJ1-2	NA	TGTGCCAGCACCGTTACAGGGGATTTCTATGGCTACACCTTC	CASTVTGDFYGYTF
TRBV29-1	15	NA	TRBJ1-1	few	TGCAGCGTTGAGCGAGACAGCACTTTGAACACTGAAGCTTTCTTT	CSVERDSTLNTEAFF
TRBV4-3	13	NA	TRBJ1-2	few	TGCGCCAGCAGCCAGGCTGACAGTCTTGGCTACACCTTC	CASSQADSLGYTF
TRBV12-3/TRBV12-4	15	NA	TRBJ1-3	NA	TGTGCCAGCAGTTTAAGAGACACCGCTGGAAACACCATATATTTT	CASSLRDTAGNTIYF
TRBV4-1	14	NA	TRBJ2-2	NA	TGCGCCAGCAGCCAGCAAATGACCACCGGGGAGCTGTTTTTT	CASSQQMTTGELFF
TRBV12-3/TRBV12-4	15	TRBD2	TRBJ2-5	NA	TGTGCCAGCAGTTTATACGGCGGGGGGGCCAATGAGCAGTACTTC	CASSLYGGGANEQYF
TRBV7-2	14	TRBD1	TRBJ2-1	few	TGTGCCAGCACCTTGGGACAGGGGGTTTACGAGCAGTTCTTC	CASTLGQGVYEQFF
TRBV5-1	15	NA	TRBJ2-7	NA	TGCGCCAGCAGACCGTCGGAGGTTGGCACCTACGAGCAGTACTTC	CASRPSEVGTYEQYF
TRBV7-9	14	NA	TRBJ1-1	few	TGTGCCAGCAGCTTAGGCGGGGGGGCTCCTGAAGCTTTCTTT	CASSLGGGAPEAFF
TRBV12-3/TRBV12-4	14	NA	TRBJ2-5	many	TGTGCCAGCAACCCCGGGGTGTACCAAGAGACCCAGTACTTC	CASNPGVYQETQYF
TRBV20-1	14	TRBD1	TRBJ2-5	NA	TGCAGTGCTACTGGACAGGGGGCACAAGAGACCCAGTACTTC	CSATGQGAQETQYF